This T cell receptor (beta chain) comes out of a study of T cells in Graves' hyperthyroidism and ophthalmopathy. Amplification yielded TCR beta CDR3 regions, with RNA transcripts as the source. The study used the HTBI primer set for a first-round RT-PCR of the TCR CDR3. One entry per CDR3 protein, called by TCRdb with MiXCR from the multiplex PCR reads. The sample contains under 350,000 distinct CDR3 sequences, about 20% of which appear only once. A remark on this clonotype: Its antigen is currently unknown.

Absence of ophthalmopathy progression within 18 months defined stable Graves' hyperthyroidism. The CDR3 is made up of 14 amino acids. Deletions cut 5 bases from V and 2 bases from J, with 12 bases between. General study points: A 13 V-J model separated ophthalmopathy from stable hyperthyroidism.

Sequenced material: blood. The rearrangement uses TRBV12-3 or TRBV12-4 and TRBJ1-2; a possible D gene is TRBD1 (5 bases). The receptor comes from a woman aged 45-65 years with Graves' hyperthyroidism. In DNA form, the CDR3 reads TGTGCCAGCAGTGATAGGGGCCAGAACTATGGCTACACCTTC. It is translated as CASSDRGQNYGYTF.